This is a list of T cell receptor beta chains from one sample in a study of Graves' ophthalmopathy and Graves' hyperthyroidism. TCRdb analysed the multiplex PCR reads with MiXCR anew, one entry per CDR3 protein. The table records 220,000 or so distinct CDR3 sequences, about a fifth of them present only once. The sample consisted of peripheral blood. The origin of the receptors is a woman in her 50s with Graves' ophthalmopathy. The CDR3 runs from the conserved cysteine through the conserved F or W. The order of the fields is V gene, D gene, clone size, J gene, CDR3 DNA, CDR3 protein. A D gene is named only where the DNA matches it firmly. The size field is filled for only some rows; it gives once, few, many or a size class.

>TRBV27|.|.|TRBJ2-5
TGTGCCAGCAGCCCTGGTTCGCAATGGGGGACCCAGTACTTC
CASSPGSQWGTQYF
>TRBV12-3/TRBV12-4|.|.|TRBJ1-1
TGTGCCAGCAGTTTTGGGGAAAAGGGCCCTTTCTTT
CASSFGEKGPFF
>TRBV7-9|TRBD1|many|TRBJ2-7
TGTGCCAGCAGCTTATTTGGACAGGGGGCCAACGAGCAGTACTTC
CASSLFGQGANEQYF
>TRBV5-1|TRBD2|many|TRBJ2-5
TGCGCCAGCAGCTGGGGACTAGCGGGAGGGCCGGAGACCCAGTACTTC
CASSWGLAGGPETQYF
>TRBV2|.|many|TRBJ2-5
TGTGCCAGCAGTCGGAGGGCAGGGATGGGTGAGACCCAGTACTTC
CASSRRAGMGETQYF
>TRBV27|.|.|TRBJ2-7
TGTGCCAGCAGTTCCCCCGTTGGCGAGCAGTACTTC
CASSSPVGEQYF
>TRBV4-1|.|many|TRBJ1-1
TGCGCCAGCAGCCCCTTAGTAGGGTCTCCTGAAGCTTTCTTT
CASSPLVGSPEAFF
>TRBV12-3/TRBV12-4|.|.|TRBJ1-1
TGTGCCAGCAAGGGTGGGGGAGCCGGGTTTGGTGAAGCTTTCTTT
CASKGGGAGFGEAFF
>TRBV6-1|TRBD1|.|TRBJ1-6
TGTGCCAGCAAACAGGGGGTATCGCATTCACCCCTCCACTTT
CASKQGVSHSPLHF
>TRBV28|.|many|TRBJ2-7
TGTGCCAGCAGTTTACCCAGGAAGCCCTACGAGCAGTACTTC
CASSLPRKPYEQYF
>TRBV18|.|many|TRBJ2-5
TGTGCCAGCTCAGACTTTGGGGGGCCGGAGACCCAGTACTTC
CASSDFGGPETQYF
>TRBV12-3/TRBV12-4|.|many|TRBJ1-2
TGTGCCAGCAGTTTAGGAGGGAATGGCTACACCTTC
CASSLGGNGYTF
>TRBV2|TRBD1|.|TRBJ2-7
TGTGCCAGCATGGGGACAGGGGTAGACGAGCAGTACTTC
CASMGTGVDEQYF
>TRBV7-9|.|many|TRBJ2-5
TGTGCCAGCAGCAACGAAAAGTGGCAGGGGCTTTCGGAGACCCAGTACTTC
CASSNEKWQGLSETQYF
>TRBV27|.|few|TRBJ1-2
TGTGCCAGCAGTTTTCGCGGGGGGGGCGCGCGGTATGGCTACACCTTC
CASSFRGGGARYGYTF
>TRBV28|TRBD1|.|TRBJ2-7
TGTGCCATCTCCGGGACAGGGCGCTACGAGCAGTACTTC
CAISGTGRYEQYF
>TRBV28|.|many|TRBJ1-2
TGTGCCAGCAGCCCGGGACACCTCTATGGCTACACCTTC
CASSPGHLYGYTF
>TRBV27|.|many|TRBJ1-5
TGTGCCAGCAGCGTAAAATACCCTCAGCCCCAGCATTTT
CASSVKYPQPQHF
>TRBV19|.|many|TRBJ1-5
TGTGCCAGTAGTACGGTATGGGGGAGCAATCAGCCCCAGCATTTT
CASSTVWGSNQPQHF
>TRBV7-8|.|many|TRBJ1-2
TGTGCCAGCAGCCGAAAAGCTGCGGGAGGCTATGACTATGGCTACACCTTC
CASSRKAAGGYDYGYTF
>TRBV20-1|.|.|TRBJ1-5
TGCAGTGCCTGGCAGGCCCATAGCAATCAGCCCCAGCATTTT
CSAWQAHSNQPQHF
>TRBV12-3/TRBV12-4|.|.|TRBJ1-1
TGTGCCAGCAGTTTAGTTCTCGGGGATCAGGGTTTCTTT
CASSLVLGDQGFF
>TRBV6-5|.|many|TRBJ1-5
TGTGCCAGCAGTTACCGGGGGCCCCCTCAGCCCCAGCATTTT
CASSYRGPPQPQHF
>TRBV18|TRBD2|few|TRBJ2-5
TGTGCCAGCTCGCCAGCGGGAGGGCTTCAAGAGACCCAGTACTTC
CASSPAGGLQETQYF
>TRBV24-1|TRBD1|few|TRBJ2-2
TGTGCCACCAGTGTCTCCGGGACAGGGTTTGTTCCGACCACCGGGGAGCTGTTTTTT
CATSVSGTGFVPTTGELFF
>TRBV2|.|.|TRBJ2-5
TGTGCCAGCAGAGTAAACTTACTAGAGACCCAGTACTTC
CASRVNLLETQYF
>TRBV27|.|many|TRBJ1-1
TGTGCCAGCAGTTATAGACAGCTGAACACTGAAGCTTTCTTT
CASSYRQLNTEAFF
>TRBV12-3/TRBV12-4|.|many|TRBJ2-4
TGTGCCAGCAGTCCCGGTGCAAACATTCAGTACTTC
CASSPGANIQYF
>TRBV6-2/TRBV6-3|.|.|TRBJ2-7
TGTGCCAGCAGTTACGCCACCTACGAGCAGTACTTC
CASSYATYEQYF